These 12 T cell receptor beta chains originate from one sample sequenced in a study of CD4 T cells in relation to SARS-CoV-2 and coronaviruses. TCRdb's copy holds only in-frame clones and misses some; the assay was immunoSEQ multiplex PCR. The sample lists some 42,000 clones; approximately 88% were seen once. Material: memory CD4+ T cells from PBMCs. These receptors originate from an adult with COVID-19.

The genes are TRBV21-1 and TRBJ1-6; TRBD1 reflects the table's D call only, with no check against the DNA. TRBV21-1 is flagged as a pseudogene. The CDR3 totals 16 residues. The CDR3 DNA sequence: TGTGCCAGCAGCAGAAACTCAGGGGTGGGAAATTCACCCCTCCACTTT. It translates to CASSRNSGVGNSPLHF.

This chain connects TRBV4-2 to TRBJ1-1; the D is unclear. There are 15 residues in the CDR3. V was pared by 1 base and J by 1 base, with 10 bases between. Looked up from germline, CDR1 is LGHNA and CDR2 is YNFKEQ. CDR3 sequence: CASSQAVVTNTEAFF. Written as DNA, the CDR3 is TGTGCCAGCAGCCAAGCAGTGGTAACGAACACTGAAGCTTTCTTT.

V usage is TRBV14 and J usage is TRBJ2-3; a possible D gene is TRBD2 (7 bases). Germline V gene lookup returns CDR1 SGHDN and CDR2 FVKESK. The V gene lost 5 bases and the J gene lost 2 bases, with 17 bases spanning the gap. This CDR3 has 16 amino acids. The chain's CDR3 is CASSKRIGGPTDTQYF. CDR3 in DNA: TGTGCCAGCAGCAAACGCATCGGGGGGCCCACAGATACGCAGTATTTT.

The rearrangement uses TRBV6-4 and TRBJ2-2; D call uncertain. Germline V lookup: CDR1 MRHNA, CDR2 SNTAGT. The CDR3 has 14 amino acids. V was shortened by 5 bases and J by 4 bases, with 11 bases between the two germline ends. The CDR3, as DNA: TGTGCCAGCAGTATGCAGGCCTTCACCGGGGAGCTGTTTTTT. Amino acid sequence: CASSMQAFTGELFF.

This chain links TRBV28 with TRBJ1-5; TRBD1 is a possible D gene (5 bases). The V gene lost 5 bases and the J gene lost 8 bases, with 19 bases spanning the gap. Germline CDR1 and CDR2: MDHEN and SYDVKM. The CDR3 runs to 15 residues. The CDR3 spells CASSLHGTRGKPQHF. In DNA, the CDR3 is TGTGCCAGCAGTCTTCATGGGACCCGAGGGAAGCCCCAGCATTTT.

The V call is TRBV5-4, the J call TRBJ1-2; tentatively, D is TRBD1 (5 bases). The CDR3 runs to 16 residues. Germline V gives CDR1 SGHNT, CDR2 YYREEE (reference sequence). Trimming removed 0 bases at V and 5 bases at J, with 17 bases between. The CDR3 sequence: CASSLARGEVRYGYTF. The CDR3 DNA sequence: TGTGCCAGCAGCTTGGCCAGAGGGGAGGTGAGGTATGGCTACACCTTC.

V and J are TRBV5-4 and TRBJ2-1, with D perhaps given as TRBD1 or TRBD2 (6 bases each). The V and J ends lost 2 bases and 4 bases respectively, with 19 bases between them. The CDR3 consists of 17 residues. The germline gives CDR1 SGHNT, CDR2 YYREEE (reference sequence). The chain's CDR3 is CASSLGGPNSLYNEQFF. For the CDR3, the DNA is TGTGCCAGCAGCTTAGGGGGGCCCAACTCCCTTTACAATGAGCAGTTCTTC.

The chain combines TRBV10-3 with TRBJ2-3; the match to TRBD2 covers 8 bases. The CDR3 loop spans 15 amino acids. From germline, CDR1 is ENHRY and CDR2 SYGVKD. Trimming removed 7 bases from V and 1 base from J; junction bases left unmatched: 7. DNA of the CDR3: TGTGCCATCAACTTCGGGGGGGCCGGCACAGATACGCAGTATTTT. Amino acids: CAINFGGAGTDTQYF.

This chain links TRBV6-7 with TRBJ2-3; D assignment may be TRBD1 or TRBD2 (5 bases each). TRBV6-7 carries the ORF label, with uncertain function. V lost 9 bases, J lost 4 bases, and 14 bases lay in between. The CDR3 sequence is 13 residues long. The CDR3 region is CARSGRTPDTQYF. In DNA form, the CDR3 reads TGTGCCAGGTCGGGGCGGACCCCAGATACGCAGTATTTT.

J is TRBJ2-1 and V is TRBV15; D gene uncertain. With 3 bases removed from V and 9 bases from J, the gap between germline ends came to 9 bases. The germline V gene has CDR1 LNHNV and CDR2 YYDKDF (reference sequence). There are 12 residues in the CDR3. CDR3 residues: CATSRVTREQFF. CDR3 in DNA: TGTGCCACCAGCAGGGTAACGCGTGAGCAGTTCTTC.

In this sample, this clone turned up once. The chain uses TRBV19 and TRBJ2-1; D gene ambiguous. CDR3 size: 14 residues. CDR1 and CDR2 (germline): LNHDA, SQIVND (reference sequence). V lost 7 bases, J lost 3 bases, and 13 bases lay in between. CDR3 sequence: CASTLGPVYNEQFF. The DNA for the CDR3 is TGTGCCAGTACCCTAGGACCTGTCTACAATGAGCAGTTCTTC.

The chain has TRBV5-4 and TRBJ2-1, with 10 nucleotides matching TRBD2. Germline lookup yields CDR1 SGHNT and CDR2 YYREEE (reference sequence). Unmatched junction bases numbered 9, after V lost 4 bases and J lost 5 bases. CDR3 length: 16 amino acids. The CDR3 here is CASSPQRGGAHNEQFF. As DNA, the CDR3 is TGTGCCAGCAGCCCACAGCGGGGGGGGGCCCACAATGAGCAGTTCTTC.